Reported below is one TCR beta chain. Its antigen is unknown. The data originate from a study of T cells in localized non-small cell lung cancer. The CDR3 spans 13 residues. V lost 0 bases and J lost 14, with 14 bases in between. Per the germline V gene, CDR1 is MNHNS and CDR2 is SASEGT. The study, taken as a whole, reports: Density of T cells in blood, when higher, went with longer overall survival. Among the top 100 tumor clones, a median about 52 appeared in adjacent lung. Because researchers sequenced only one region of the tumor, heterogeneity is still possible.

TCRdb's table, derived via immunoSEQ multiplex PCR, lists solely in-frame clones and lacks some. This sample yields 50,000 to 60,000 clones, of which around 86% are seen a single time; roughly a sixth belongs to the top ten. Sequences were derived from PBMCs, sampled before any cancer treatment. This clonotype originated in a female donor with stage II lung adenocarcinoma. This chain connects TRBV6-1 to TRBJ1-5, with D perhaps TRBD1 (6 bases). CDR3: CASSEARDTSEHF. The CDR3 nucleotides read TGTGCCAGCAGTGAAGCTAGGGACACGTCAGAGCATTTT.